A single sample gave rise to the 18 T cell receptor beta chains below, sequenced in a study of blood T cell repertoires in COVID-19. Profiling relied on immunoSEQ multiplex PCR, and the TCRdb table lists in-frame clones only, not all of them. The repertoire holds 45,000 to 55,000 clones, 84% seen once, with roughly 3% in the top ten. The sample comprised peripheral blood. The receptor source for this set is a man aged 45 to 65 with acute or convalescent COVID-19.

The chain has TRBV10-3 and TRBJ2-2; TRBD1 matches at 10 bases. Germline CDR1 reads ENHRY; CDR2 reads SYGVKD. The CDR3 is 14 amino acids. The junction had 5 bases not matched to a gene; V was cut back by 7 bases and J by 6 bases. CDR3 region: CAITGQGVAGELFF. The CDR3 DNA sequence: TGTGCCATCACCGGACAGGGGGTCGCCGGGGAGCTGTTTTTT.

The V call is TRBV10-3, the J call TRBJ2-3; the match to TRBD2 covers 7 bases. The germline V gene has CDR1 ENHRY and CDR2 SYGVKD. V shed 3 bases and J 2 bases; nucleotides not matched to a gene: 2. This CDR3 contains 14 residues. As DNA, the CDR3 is TGTGCCATCAGTGAAGGGAGGGTCACAGATACGCAGTATTTT. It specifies CAISEGRVTDTQYF.

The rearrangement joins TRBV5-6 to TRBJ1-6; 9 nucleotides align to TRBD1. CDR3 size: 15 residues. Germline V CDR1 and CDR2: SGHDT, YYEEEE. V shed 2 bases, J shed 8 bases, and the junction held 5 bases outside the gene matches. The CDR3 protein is CASSFGTGSDSPLHF. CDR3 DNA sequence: TGTGCCAGCAGCTTTGGGACAGGGTCCGATTCACCCCTCCACTTT.

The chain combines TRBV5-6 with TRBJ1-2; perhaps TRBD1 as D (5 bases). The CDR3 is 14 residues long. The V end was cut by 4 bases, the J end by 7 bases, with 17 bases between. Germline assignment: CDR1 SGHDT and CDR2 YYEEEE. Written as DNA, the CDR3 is TGTGCCAGCAGCCCAGGCGGGGGTAGGGTTGGCTACACCTTC. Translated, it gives CASSPGGGRVGYTF.

The CDR3 is CASSPLQQVLGTGNTIYF. CDR3 nucleotide sequence: TGTGCCAGCTCACCACTACAACAGGTTCTGGGTACTGGAAACACCATATATTTT. The chain links TRBV18 to TRBJ1-3; perhaps TRBD1 as D (5 bases). The CDR3 length is 18 residues. From germline, CDR1 is KGHSH and CDR2 LQKENI. V gave up 1 base and J gave up 2 bases, with 18 bases separating them.

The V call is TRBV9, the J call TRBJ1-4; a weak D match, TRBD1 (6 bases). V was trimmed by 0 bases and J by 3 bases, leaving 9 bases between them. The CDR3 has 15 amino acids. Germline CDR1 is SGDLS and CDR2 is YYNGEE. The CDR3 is CASSVAGQPNEKLFF. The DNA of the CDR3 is TGTGCCAGCAGCGTAGCTGGACAGCCTAATGAAAAACTGTTTTTT.

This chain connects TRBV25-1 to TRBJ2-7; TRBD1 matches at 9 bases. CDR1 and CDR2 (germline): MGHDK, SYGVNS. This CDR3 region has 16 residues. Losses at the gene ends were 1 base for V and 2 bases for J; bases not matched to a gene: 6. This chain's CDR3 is CASSESWGQGPYEQYF. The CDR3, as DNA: TGTGCCAGCAGTGAATCATGGGGACAGGGCCCCTACGAGCAGTACTTC.

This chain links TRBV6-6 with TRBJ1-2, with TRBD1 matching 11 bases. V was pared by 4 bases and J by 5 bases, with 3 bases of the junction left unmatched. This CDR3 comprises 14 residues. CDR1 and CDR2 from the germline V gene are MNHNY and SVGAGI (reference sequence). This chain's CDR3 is CASSWGTGGYGYTF. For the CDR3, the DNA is TGTGCCAGCAGTTGGGGGACAGGGGGGTATGGCTACACCTTC.

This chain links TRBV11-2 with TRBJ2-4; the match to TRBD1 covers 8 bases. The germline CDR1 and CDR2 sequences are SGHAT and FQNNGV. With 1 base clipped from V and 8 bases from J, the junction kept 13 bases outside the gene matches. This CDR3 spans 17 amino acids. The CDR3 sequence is CASSLGSPPGGRDIQYF. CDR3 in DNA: TGTGCCAGCAGCTTAGGGTCCCCACCAGGGGGCAGGGACATTCAGTACTTC.

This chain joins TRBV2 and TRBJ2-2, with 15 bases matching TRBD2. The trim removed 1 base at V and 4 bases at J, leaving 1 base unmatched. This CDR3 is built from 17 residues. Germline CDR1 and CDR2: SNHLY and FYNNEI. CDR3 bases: TGTGCCAGCAGTGAAGGGACTAGCGGGGGGGGCACCGGGGAGCTGTTTTTT. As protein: CASSEGTSGGGTGELFF. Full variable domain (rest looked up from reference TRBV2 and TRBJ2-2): EPEVTQTPSHQVTQMGQEVILRCVPISNHLYFYWYRQILGQKVEFLVSFYNNEISEKSEIFDDQFSVERPDGSNFTLKIRSTKLEDSAMYFCASSEGTSGGGTGELFFGEGSRLTVL.

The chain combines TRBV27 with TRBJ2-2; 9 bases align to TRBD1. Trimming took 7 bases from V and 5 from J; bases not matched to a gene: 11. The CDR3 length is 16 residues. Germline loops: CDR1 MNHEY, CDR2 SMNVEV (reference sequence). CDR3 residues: CASKWGLQGATGELFF. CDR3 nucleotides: TGTGCCAGCAAGTGGGGCTTACAGGGGGCGACCGGGGAGCTGTTTTTT.

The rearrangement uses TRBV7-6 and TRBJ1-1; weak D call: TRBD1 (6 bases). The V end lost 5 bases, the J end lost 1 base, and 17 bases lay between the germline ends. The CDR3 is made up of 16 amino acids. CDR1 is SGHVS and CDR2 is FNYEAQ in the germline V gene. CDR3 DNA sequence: TGTGCCAGCAGCCGACACAGGGAAGGGAAGAACACTGAAGCTTTCTTT. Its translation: CASSRHREGKNTEAFF.

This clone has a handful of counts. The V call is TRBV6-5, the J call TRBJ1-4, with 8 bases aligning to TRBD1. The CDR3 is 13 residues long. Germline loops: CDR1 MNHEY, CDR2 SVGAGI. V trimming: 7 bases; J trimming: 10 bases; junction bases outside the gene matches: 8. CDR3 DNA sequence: TGTGCCAGCAAGTACCGAGGGACAGGAAAACTGTTTTTT. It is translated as CASKYRGTGKLFF.

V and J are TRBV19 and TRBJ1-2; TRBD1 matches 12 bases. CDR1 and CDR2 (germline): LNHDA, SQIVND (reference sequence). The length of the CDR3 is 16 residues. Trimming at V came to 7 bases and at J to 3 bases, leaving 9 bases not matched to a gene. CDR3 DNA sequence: TGTGCCAGTAAACCGGGACAGGGGGCGCCCCACTATGGCTACACCTTC. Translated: CASKPGQGAPHYGYTF.

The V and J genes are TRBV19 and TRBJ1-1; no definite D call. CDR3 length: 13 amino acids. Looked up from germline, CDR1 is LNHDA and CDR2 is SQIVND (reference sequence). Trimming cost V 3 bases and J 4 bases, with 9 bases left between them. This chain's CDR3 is CASSMGMGTEAFF. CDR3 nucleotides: TGTGCCAGTAGTATGGGCATGGGCACTGAAGCTTTCTTT.

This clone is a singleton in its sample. The chain's CDR3 is CASSFPGSEQFF. CDR3 in DNA: TGTGCCAGCAGTTTTCCCGGGAGTGAGCAGTTCTTC. V and J are TRBV27 and TRBJ2-1; D is perhaps TRBD2 (6 bases). Trimming stripped 3 bases from V and 9 bases from J, with 9 bases between. The CDR3 is made up of 12 amino acids. CDR1 and CDR2 from the germline V gene are MNHEY and SMNVEV (reference sequence).

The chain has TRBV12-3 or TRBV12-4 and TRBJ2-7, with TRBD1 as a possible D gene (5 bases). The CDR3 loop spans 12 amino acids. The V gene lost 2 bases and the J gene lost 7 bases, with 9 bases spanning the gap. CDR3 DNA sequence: TGTGCCAGCAGTTTAAACAGGCGGGAGCAGTACTTC. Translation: CASSLNRREQYF.

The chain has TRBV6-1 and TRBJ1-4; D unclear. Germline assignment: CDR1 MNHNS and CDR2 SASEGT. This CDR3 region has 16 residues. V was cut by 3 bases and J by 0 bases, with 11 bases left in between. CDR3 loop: CASSDWVLATNEKLFF. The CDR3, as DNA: TGTGCCAGCAGTGACTGGGTCCTAGCAACTAATGAAAAACTGTTTTTT.